This T cell receptor beta chain was obtained from a study of blood T cell repertoires in COVID-19. Study in general: Acute-phase and convalescent COVID-19 samples originated in the United States, Italy and Spain.

This clone came up once. The participants were between about 18 and 90 years old and came from about two dozen US areas. In assigning cohorts, the study relied on participant-reported clinical history. Two consecutive negative NP/OP PCR tests, clearance, or resolved symptoms defined Cohort 3 recovery. V shed 7 bases and J shed 2 bases, with 9 bases lying between them. Germline CDR1 is MGHDK and CDR2 is SYGVNS. The length of the CDR3 is 13 residues. The assay was immunoSEQ multiplex PCR, and TCRdb's table has in-frame clones only and misses some. The table has around 170,000 clones, 88% seen once. The chain combines TRBV25-1 with TRBJ2-1; tentative D call: TRBD2 (6 bases). The sequenced sample consisted of PBMCs or T cells enriched from blood (not recorded which). This clonotype was sampled from a woman aged 18-29 years who had recovered from COVID-19. CDR3 residues: CASTGGTYNEQFF. CDR3 bases: TGTGCCAGCACAGGCGGGACCTACAATGAGCAGTTCTTC.